This T cell receptor beta chain stems from a study of shared T cell receptors in the human thymus. With V trimmed by 5 bases and J by 4 bases, 3 bases remained unmatched. Germline-derived CDR1 and CDR2 are SGHTA and FQGNSA. This CDR3 contains 13 residues. The protocol was immunoSEQ multiplex PCR, while the TCRdb copy is restricted to in-frame clones and leaves out a portion. Of approximately 730,000 clones detected, 70% to 90% appear once; the ten largest clones hold over 0.008%. The sample was also linked to a second study, of human thymus T cells. That report adds: Donors consisted of healthy Finnish infants (having corrective surgery for congenital heart defects). Corrective heart surgery yielded the resections from which the thymus tissue came. What appeared biased in thymic and blood repertoires was the usage of V and J genes. Unrelated individuals were reported by related research to share highly overlapping thymic repertoires.

The sequence derives from a girl under two years old with a congenital heart defect. The rearrangement joins TRBV7-2 to TRBJ1-2; 8 nucleotides align to TRBD1. The sample was thymocytes. The CDR3 spells CASSMTGVYGYTF. As DNA, the CDR3 is TGTGCCAGCAGCATGACAGGGGTCTATGGCTACACCTTC.